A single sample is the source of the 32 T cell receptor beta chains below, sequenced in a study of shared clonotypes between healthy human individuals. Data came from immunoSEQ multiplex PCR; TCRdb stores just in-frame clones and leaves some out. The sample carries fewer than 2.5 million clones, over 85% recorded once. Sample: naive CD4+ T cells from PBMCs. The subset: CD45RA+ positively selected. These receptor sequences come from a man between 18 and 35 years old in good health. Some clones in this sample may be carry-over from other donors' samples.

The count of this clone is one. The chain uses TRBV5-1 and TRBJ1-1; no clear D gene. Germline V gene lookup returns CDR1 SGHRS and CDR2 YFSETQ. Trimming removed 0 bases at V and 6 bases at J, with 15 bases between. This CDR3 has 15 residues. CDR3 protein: CASSLGHGGLAEAFF. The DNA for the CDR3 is TGCGCCAGCAGCTTGGGGCACGGTGGGTTAGCTGAAGCTTTCTTT.

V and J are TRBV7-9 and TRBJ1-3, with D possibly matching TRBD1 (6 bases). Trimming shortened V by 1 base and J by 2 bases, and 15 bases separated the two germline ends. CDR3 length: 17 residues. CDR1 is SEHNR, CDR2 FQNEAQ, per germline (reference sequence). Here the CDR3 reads CASSLVVMWGPGNTIYF. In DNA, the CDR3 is TGTGCCAGCAGCTTAGTGGTCATGTGGGGGCCTGGAAACACCATATATTTT.

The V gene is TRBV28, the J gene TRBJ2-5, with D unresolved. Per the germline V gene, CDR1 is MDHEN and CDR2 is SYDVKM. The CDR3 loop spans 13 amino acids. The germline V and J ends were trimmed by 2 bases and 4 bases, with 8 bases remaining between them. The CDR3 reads CASSLRWGETQYF. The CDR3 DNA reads TGTGCCAGCAGTTTACGTTGGGGAGAGACCCAGTACTTC.

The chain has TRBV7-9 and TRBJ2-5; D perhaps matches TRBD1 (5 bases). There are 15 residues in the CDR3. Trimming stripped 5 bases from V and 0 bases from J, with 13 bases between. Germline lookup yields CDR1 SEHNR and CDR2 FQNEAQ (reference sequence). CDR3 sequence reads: CASSPTRQNQETQYF. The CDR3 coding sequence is TGTGCCAGCAGCCCTACCAGACAGAACCAAGAGACCCAGTACTTC.

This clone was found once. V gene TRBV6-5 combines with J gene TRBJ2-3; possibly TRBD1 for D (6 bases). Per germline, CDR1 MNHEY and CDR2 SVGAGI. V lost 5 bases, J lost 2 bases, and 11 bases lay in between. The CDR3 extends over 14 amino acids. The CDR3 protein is CASSVRGTTDTQYF. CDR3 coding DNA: TGTGCCAGCAGTGTGAGGGGGACCACAGATACGCAGTATTTT.

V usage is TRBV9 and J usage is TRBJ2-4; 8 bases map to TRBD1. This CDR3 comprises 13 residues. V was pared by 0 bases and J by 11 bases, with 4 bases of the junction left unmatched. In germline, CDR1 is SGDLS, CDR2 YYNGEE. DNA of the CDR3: TGTGCCAGCAGCGTAGTAACAGGGGGAGTTCAGTACTTC. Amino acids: CASSVVTGGVQYF. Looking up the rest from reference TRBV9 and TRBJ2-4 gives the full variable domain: DSGVTQTPKHLITATGQRVTLRCSPRSGDLSVYWYQQSLDQGLQFLIQYYNGEERAKGNILERFSAQQFPDLHSELNLSSLELGDSALYFCASSVVTGGVQYFGAGTRLSVL.

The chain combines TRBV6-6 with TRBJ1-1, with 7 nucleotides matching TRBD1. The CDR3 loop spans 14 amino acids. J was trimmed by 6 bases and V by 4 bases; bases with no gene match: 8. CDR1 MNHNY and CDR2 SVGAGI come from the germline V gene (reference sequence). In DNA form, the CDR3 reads TGTGCCAGCAGTTTAGAGACAGGGTTGGCTGAAGCTTTCTTT. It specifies CASSLETGLAEAFF.

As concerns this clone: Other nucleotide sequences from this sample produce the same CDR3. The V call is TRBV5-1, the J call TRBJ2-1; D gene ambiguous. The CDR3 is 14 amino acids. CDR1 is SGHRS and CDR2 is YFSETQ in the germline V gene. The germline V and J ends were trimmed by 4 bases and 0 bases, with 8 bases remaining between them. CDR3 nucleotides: TGCGCCAGCAGCCCCCAGAGCTCCTACAATGAGCAGTTCTTC. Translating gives CASSPQSSYNEQFF.

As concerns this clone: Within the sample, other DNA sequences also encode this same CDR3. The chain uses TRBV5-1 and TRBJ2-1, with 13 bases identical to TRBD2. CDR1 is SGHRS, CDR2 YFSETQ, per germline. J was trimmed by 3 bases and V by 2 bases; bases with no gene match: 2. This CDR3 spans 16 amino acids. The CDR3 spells CASSLRLAGGYNEQFF. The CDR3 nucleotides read TGCGCCAGCAGCTTAAGACTAGCGGGAGGCTACAATGAGCAGTTCTTC.

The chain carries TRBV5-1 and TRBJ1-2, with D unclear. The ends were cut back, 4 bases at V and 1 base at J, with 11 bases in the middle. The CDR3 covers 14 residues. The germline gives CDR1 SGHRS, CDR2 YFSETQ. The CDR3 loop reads CASSGRRSNYGYTF. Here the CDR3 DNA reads TGCGCCAGCAGCGGGCGACGGAGTAACTATGGCTACACCTTC.

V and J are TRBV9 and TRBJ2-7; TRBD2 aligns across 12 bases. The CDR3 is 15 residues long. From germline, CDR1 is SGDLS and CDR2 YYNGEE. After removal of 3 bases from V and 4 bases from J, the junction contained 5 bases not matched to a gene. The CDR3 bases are TGTGCCAGCAGCGCTGGACTAGCGGGACCGTACGAGCAGTACTTC. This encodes CASSAGLAGPYEQYF.

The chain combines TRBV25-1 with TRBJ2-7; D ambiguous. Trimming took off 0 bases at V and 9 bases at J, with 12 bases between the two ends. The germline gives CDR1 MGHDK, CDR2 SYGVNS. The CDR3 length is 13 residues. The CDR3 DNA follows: TGTGCCAGCAGTGAATATGGATCCCCCGGGCAGTACTTC. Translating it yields CASSEYGSPGQYF.

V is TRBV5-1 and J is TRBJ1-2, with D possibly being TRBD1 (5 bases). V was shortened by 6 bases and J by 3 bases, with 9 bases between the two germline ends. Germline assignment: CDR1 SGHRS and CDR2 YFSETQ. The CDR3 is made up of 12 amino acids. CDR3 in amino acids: CASTRGDYGYTF. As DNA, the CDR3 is TGCGCCAGCACCCGGGGGGACTATGGCTACACCTTC.

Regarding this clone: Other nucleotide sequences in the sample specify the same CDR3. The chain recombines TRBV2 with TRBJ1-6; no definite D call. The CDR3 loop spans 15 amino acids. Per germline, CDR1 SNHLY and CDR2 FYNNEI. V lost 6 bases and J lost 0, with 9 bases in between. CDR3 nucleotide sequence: TGTGCCAGCAGCGGAGGTAGCTCCTATAATTCACCCCTCCACTTT. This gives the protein CASSGGSSYNSPLHF.

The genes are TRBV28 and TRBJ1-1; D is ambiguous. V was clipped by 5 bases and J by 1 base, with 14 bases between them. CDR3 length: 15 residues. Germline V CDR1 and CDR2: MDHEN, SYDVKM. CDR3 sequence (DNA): TGTGCCAGCAGTCACAGCGGGCAGGCGAACACTGAAGCTTTCTTT. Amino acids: CASSHSGQANTEAFF.

The CDR3: CASSLDINRDRDSYEQYF. Written as DNA, the CDR3 is TGCGCCAGCAGCTTGGATATAAACCGGGACAGGGACTCCTACGAGCAGTACTTC. The chain couples TRBV5-1 to TRBJ2-7; 9 bases line up with TRBD1. V shed 0 bases, J shed 0 bases, and the junction held 10 bases outside the gene matches. Germline V gives CDR1 SGHRS, CDR2 YFSETQ. This CDR3 has 18 residues.

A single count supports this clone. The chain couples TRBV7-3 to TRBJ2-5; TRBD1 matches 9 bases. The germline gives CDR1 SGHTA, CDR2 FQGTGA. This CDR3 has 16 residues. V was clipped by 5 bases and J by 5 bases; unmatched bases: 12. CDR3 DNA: TGTGCCAGCAGCGCATCGGGACAGGGTCGATCTGAGACCCAGTACTTC. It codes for CASSASGQGRSETQYF.

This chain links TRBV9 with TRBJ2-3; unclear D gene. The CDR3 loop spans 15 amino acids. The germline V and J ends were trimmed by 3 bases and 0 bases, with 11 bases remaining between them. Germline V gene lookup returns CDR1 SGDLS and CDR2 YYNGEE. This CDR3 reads CASSATPVSTDTQYF. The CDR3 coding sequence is TGTGCCAGCAGCGCCACGCCGGTTAGCACAGATACGCAGTATTTT.

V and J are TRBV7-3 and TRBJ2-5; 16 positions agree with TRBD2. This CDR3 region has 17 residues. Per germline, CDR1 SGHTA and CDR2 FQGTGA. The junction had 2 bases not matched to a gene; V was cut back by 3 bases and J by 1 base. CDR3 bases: TGTGCCAGCAGCTTGGGACTAGCGGGAGGGGTCCAAGAGACCCAGTACTTC. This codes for CASSLGLAGGVQETQYF.

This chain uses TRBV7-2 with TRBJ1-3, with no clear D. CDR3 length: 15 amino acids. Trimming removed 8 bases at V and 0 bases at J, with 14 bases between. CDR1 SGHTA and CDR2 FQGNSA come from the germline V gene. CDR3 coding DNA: TGTGCCAGCTGCGCGTCACGGGTCTCTGGAAACACCATATATTTT. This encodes CASCASRVSGNTIYF.

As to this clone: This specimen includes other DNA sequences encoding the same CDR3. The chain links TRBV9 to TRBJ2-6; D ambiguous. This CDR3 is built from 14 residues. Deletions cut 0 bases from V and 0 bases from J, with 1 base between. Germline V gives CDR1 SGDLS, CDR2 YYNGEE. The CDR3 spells CASSVDSGANVLTF. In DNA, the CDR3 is TGTGCCAGCAGCGTAGACTCTGGGGCCAACGTCCTGACTTTC.

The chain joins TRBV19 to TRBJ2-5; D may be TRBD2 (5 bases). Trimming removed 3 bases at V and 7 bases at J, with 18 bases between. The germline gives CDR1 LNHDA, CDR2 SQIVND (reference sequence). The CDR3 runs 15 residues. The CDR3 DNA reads TGTGCCAGTAGTATTGGGCTAGAGAGGGCTGGGACCCAGTACTTC. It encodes CASSIGLERAGTQYF.

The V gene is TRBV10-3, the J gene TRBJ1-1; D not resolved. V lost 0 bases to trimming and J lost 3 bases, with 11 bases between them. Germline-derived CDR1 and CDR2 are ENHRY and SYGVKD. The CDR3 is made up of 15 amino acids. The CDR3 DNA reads TGTGCCATCAGTGAGTCTCCGGGGAGCGACACTGAAGCTTTCTTT. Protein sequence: CAISESPGSDTEAFF.

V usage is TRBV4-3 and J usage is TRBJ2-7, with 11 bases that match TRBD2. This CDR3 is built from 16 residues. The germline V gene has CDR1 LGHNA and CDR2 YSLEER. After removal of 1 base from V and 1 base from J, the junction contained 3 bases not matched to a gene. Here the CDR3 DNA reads TGCGCCAGCAGCCAAGTTGGGACTAGCGGATCCTACGAGCAGTACTTC. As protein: CASSQVGTSGSYEQYF.

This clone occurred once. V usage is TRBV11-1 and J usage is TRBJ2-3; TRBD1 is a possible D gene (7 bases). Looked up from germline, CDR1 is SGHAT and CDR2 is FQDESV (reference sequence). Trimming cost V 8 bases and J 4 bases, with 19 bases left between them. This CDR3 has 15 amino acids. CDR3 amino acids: CASGGTWDSADTQYF. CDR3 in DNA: TGTGCCAGCGGGGGGACCTGGGACAGTGCAGATACGCAGTATTTT.

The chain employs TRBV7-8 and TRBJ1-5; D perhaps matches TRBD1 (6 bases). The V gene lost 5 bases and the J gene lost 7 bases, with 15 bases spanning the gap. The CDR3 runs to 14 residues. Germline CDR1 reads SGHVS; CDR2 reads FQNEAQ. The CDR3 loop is CASSPAGVRQPQHF. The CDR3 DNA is TGTGCCAGCAGCCCCGCAGGGGTTAGACAGCCCCAGCATTTT.

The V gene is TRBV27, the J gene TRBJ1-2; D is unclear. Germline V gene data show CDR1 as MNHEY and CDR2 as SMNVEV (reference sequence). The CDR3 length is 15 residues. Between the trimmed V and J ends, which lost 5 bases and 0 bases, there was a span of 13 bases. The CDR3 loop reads CASSRQGAANYGYTF. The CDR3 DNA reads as TGTGCCAGCAGTCGCCAAGGTGCAGCTAACTATGGCTACACCTTC.

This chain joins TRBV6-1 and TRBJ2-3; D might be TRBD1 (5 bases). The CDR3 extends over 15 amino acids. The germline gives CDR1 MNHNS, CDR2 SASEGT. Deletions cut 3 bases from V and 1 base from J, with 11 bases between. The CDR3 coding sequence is TGTGCCAGCAGTGATGGGGCCATCCGCACAGATACGCAGTATTTT. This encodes CASSDGAIRTDTQYF.

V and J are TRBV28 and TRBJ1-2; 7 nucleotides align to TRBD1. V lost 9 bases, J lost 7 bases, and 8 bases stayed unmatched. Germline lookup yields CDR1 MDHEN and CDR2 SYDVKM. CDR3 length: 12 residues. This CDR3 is CASQTGAGGYTF. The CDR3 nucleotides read TGTGCCAGTCAAACAGGGGCTGGTGGCTACACCTTC.

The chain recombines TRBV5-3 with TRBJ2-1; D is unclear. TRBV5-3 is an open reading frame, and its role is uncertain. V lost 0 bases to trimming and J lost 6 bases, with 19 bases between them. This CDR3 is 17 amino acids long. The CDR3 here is CARSLALYTTLGNEQFF. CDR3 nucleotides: TGTGCCAGAAGCTTGGCCCTTTACACAACCCTCGGCAATGAGCAGTTCTTC.

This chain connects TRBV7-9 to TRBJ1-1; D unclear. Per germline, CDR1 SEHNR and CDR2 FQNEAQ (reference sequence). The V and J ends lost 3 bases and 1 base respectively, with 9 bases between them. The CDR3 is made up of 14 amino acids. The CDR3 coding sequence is TGTGCCAGCAGCTTTAGCGTACCGAACACTGAAGCTTTCTTT. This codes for CASSFSVPNTEAFF.

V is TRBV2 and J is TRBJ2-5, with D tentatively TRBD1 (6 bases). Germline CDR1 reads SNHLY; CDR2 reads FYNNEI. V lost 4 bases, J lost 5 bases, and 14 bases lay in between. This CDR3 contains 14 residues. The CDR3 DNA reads TGTGCCAGCAGTGGCAGCAGGGGCGCGGAGACCCAGTACTTC. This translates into CASSGSRGAETQYF.